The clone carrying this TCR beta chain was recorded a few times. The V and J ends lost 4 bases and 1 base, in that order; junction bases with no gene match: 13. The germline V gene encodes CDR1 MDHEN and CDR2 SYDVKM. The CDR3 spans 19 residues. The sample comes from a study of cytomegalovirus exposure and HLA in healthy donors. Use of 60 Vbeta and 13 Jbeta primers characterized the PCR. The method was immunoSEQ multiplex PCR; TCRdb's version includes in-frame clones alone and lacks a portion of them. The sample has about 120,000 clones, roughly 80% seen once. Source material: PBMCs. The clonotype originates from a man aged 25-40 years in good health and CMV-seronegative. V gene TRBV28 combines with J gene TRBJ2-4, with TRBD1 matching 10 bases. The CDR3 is CASSWRDRGLSWAKNIQYF. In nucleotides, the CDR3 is TGTGCCAGCAGTTGGAGGGACAGGGGACTATCCTGGGCCAAAAACATTCAGTACTTC.